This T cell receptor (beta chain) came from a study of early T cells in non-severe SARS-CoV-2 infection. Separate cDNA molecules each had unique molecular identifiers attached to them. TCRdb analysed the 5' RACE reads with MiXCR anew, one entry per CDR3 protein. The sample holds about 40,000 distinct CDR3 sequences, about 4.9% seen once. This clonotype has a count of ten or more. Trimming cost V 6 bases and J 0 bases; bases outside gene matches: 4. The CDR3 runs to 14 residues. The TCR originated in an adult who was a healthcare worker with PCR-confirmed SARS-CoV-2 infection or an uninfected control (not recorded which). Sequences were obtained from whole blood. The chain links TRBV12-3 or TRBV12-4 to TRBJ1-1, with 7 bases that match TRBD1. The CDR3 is CASSFGTVNTEAFF. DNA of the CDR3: TGTGCCAGCAGCTTCGGGACAGTGAACACTGAAGCTTTCTTT.